A single sample gave rise to the 19 T cell receptor beta chains below, sequenced in a study of blood T cell repertoires in COVID-19. Clones were read by immunoSEQ multiplex PCR, and TCRdb kept only the in-frame ones, dropping some. Counted here are a few hundred thousand clones, around nine tenths occurring once; the ten biggest clones make up 3% to 3.5%. The material sequenced was peripheral blood. Receptor source: a man in his 60s with acute or convalescent COVID-19.

The chain recombines TRBV24-1 with TRBJ2-2; 7 nucleotides align to TRBD1. CDR1 is KGHDR, CDR2 SFDVKD, per germline. The V and J ends lost 9 bases and 2 bases, in that order; junction bases with no gene match: 5. The CDR3 runs to 14 residues. CDR3 DNA sequence: TGTGCCACCGCCGGGACAGATAACACCGGGGAGCTGTTTTTT. This codes for CATAGTDNTGELFF.

The chain combines TRBV7-3 with TRBJ1-6; perhaps TRBD1 as D (5 bases). The germline CDR1 and CDR2 sequences are SGHTA and FQGTGA. The CDR3 totals 15 residues. Trimming removed 1 base at V and 10 bases at J, with 14 bases between. The CDR3 region has the DNA TGTGCCAGCAGCTTAATCGGAGGGGAGGGGTCACCCCTCCACTTT. This translates into CASSLIGGEGSPLHF.

This clone was seen a single time. The CDR3 reads CASSQDPGTSGAGEQYF. The CDR3 DNA follows: TGTGCCAGCAGCCAAGATCCCGGGACTAGCGGGGCGGGCGAGCAGTACTTC. The chain couples TRBV4-2 to TRBJ2-7, with TRBD2 matching over 13 bases. Germline V lookup: CDR1 LGHNA, CDR2 YNFKEQ. J was trimmed by 6 bases and V by 0 bases; bases with no gene match: 8. The CDR3 length is 17 residues.

The rearrangement links TRBV6-6 to TRBJ1-1, with 7 bases fitting TRBD1. V was pared by 1 base and J by 9 bases, with 8 bases of the junction left unmatched. Germline CDR1 is MNHNY and CDR2 is SVGAGI (reference sequence). This CDR3 contains 14 residues. CDR3 DNA sequence: TGTGCCAGCAGTTACTTGTTAGGGGGCGGTCAAGCTTTCTTT. This encodes CASSYLLGGGQAFF.

The rearrangement joins TRBV5-4 to TRBJ2-1, with 7 positions matching TRBD1. CDR1 is SGHNT and CDR2 is YYREEE in the germline V gene (reference sequence). V lost 4 bases to trimming and J lost 2 bases; unmatched junction nucleotides: 9. This CDR3 is 16 amino acids long. CDR3 nucleotide sequence: TGTGCCAGCAGCACCCCCCGGGACAGACCCTACAATGAGCAGTTCTTC. Protein sequence: CASSTPRDRPYNEQFF.

The chain is built from TRBV3-1 (or the pseudogene TRBV3-2) and TRBJ1-1; TRBD1 matches at 8 bases. The CDR3 runs 15 residues. V dropped 0 bases and J dropped 10; count of bases not matched to a gene: 10. Germline V CDR1 and CDR2: LGHDT, YNNKEL (reference sequence). This chain's CDR3 is CASSQETFFGQGAFF. The CDR3 coding sequence is TGTGCCAGCAGCCAAGAAACCTTCTTCGGACAGGGAGCTTTCTTT.

The chain employs TRBV6-1 and TRBJ2-7; 11 nucleotides agree with TRBD2. This CDR3 is 18 amino acids long. Germline trimming cut 4 bases from V and 3 bases from J; bases unmatched to any gene: 14. Germline V gene sequence: CDR1 MNHNS, CDR2 SASEGT. This chain's CDR3 is CASSGGVVRTSGLYEQYF. The CDR3 coding sequence is TGTGCCAGCAGTGGGGGGGTAGTAAGGACTAGCGGGCTCTACGAGCAGTACTTC.

J is TRBJ1-2 and V is TRBV4-1; the match to TRBD1 covers 10 bases. V was clipped by 0 bases and J by 5 bases; unmatched bases: 6. This CDR3 has 16 residues. Per germline, CDR1 MGHRA and CDR2 YSYEKL. Here the CDR3 reads CASSQERQGAYYGYTF. The DNA for the CDR3 is TGCGCCAGCAGCCAAGAAAGACAGGGGGCTTATTATGGCTACACCTTC.

The chain couples TRBV6-5 to TRBJ2-3; the match to TRBD2 covers 9 bases. From germline, CDR1 is MNHEY and CDR2 SVGAGI. The CDR3 has 15 amino acids. V lost 6 bases to trimming and J lost 2 bases; unmatched junction nucleotides: 6. The chain's CDR3 is CASRIAGASTDTQYF. In nucleotides, the CDR3 is TGTGCCAGCAGGATAGCGGGGGCCTCCACAGATACGCAGTATTTT.

The gene calls are TRBV28 and TRBJ2-1, with TRBD2 as a possible D gene (5 bases). The CDR3 spans 15 residues. Trimming left V 5 bases short and J 7 bases short, with 18 bases between. Germline CDR1 reads MDHEN; CDR2 reads SYDVKM. The CDR3 protein is CASSHGDQYRNEQFF. CDR3 coding DNA: TGTGCCAGCAGTCACGGGGATCAGTATCGGAATGAGCAGTTCTTC.

This rearrangement joins TRBV27 to TRBJ1-5; D call uncertain. This CDR3 has 17 amino acids. Germline CDR1 MNHEY, CDR2 SMNVEV (reference sequence). V was pared by 1 base and J by 0 bases, with 13 bases between. DNA for the CDR3: TGTGCCAGCAGTTTATACCGTGGCGGTGGTAGCAATCAGCCCCAGCATTTT. Translated: CASSLYRGGGSNQPQHF.

This chain connects TRBV18 to TRBJ1-4; 8 bases line up with TRBD1. This CDR3 is 14 amino acids long. Germline V gene lookup returns CDR1 KGHSH and CDR2 LQKENI. V was clipped by 4 bases and J by 4 bases; unmatched bases: 2. The CDR3 here is CASSRTGLNEKLFF. In DNA form, the CDR3 reads TGTGCCAGCTCACGGACAGGGCTTAATGAAAAACTGTTTTTT.

The sample holds one count of this clone. The rearrangement joins TRBV6-6 to TRBJ2-2, with TRBD1 matching over 7 bases. The CDR3 covers 17 residues. CDR1 and CDR2 from the germline V gene are MNHNY and SVGAGI (reference sequence). Trimming took 5 bases from V and 3 from J; bases not matched to a gene: 12. Written as DNA, the CDR3 is TGTGCCAGCAGTCGACGACAGGGTAGGACCCACACCGGGGAGCTGTTTTTT. Its protein product is CASSRRQGRTHTGELFF.

V is TRBV6-6 and J is TRBJ2-3; TRBD1 is a possible D gene (5 bases). The length of the CDR3 is 13 residues. Trimming removed 7 bases at V and 1 base at J, with 9 bases between. Germline loops: CDR1 MNHNY, CDR2 SVGAGI (reference sequence). The DNA of the CDR3 is TGTGCCAGCACCGCCAGGGGCACAGATACGCAGTATTTT. Protein sequence: CASTARGTDTQYF.

The rearrangement joins TRBV25-1 to TRBJ2-7, with 8 nucleotides matching TRBD1. This CDR3 has 14 residues. The V segment lost 5 bases and the J segment 3 bases; nucleotides outside the gene matches: 6. Germline CDR1 MGHDK, CDR2 SYGVNS. DNA for the CDR3: TGTGCCAGCAGTCAAGGAGACAGGGGCTACGAGCAGTACTTC. Residues: CASSQGDRGYEQYF.

The V call is TRBV19, the J call TRBJ1-4; 10 bases fit TRBD1. With V trimmed by 3 bases and J by 6 bases, 4 bases remained unmatched. Germline lookup yields CDR1 LNHDA and CDR2 SQIVND (reference sequence). The CDR3 has 15 residues. The CDR3 coding sequence is TGTGCCAGTAGTATGCCCGGGACAGGGGATGAAAAACTGTTTTTT. Protein sequence: CASSMPGTGDEKLFF.

J is TRBJ2-7 and V is TRBV7-9; 8 bases are a match to TRBD1. After removal of 5 bases from V and 0 bases from J, the junction contained 6 bases not matched to a gene. CDR3 length equals 15 residues. Germline CDR1 and CDR2: SEHNR and FQNEAQ (reference sequence). CDR3 amino acids: CASSTDRGLSYEQYF. CDR3 DNA sequence: TGTGCCAGCAGCACCGACAGGGGACTCTCCTACGAGCAGTACTTC.

The rearrangement links TRBV27 to TRBJ2-7, with TRBD1 identical over 7 bases. The CDR3 is 14 amino acids. V was pared by 2 bases and J by 2 bases, with 3 bases of the junction left unmatched. From germline, CDR1 is MNHEY and CDR2 SMNVEV (reference sequence). The CDR3 region has the DNA TGTGCCAGCAGTTTACCGGGACAGACCTACGAGCAGTACTTC. Protein: CASSLPGQTYEQYF.

This clone was seen only a few times. The genes are TRBV6-2 or TRBV6-3 and TRBJ2-2; 8 bases are shared with TRBD2. The V gene end was trimmed by 3 bases and the J gene end by 5 bases; junction bases not matched to a gene: 8. CDR3 length: 16 residues. Germline V lookup: CDR1 MNHEY, CDR2 SVGEGT. DNA for the CDR3: TGTGCCAGCAGTTATCGGACGGGGGGGAGGACCGGGGAGCTGTTTTTT. It yields the protein CASSYRTGGRTGELFF.